This record looks at one TCR beta chain sequence and its context. It has no known antigen specificity. The input lacks base qualities; no much larger clone sits a single base away. TCRbeta CDR3 regions were amplified from genomic DNA using the immunoSEQ Assay, a bias-controlled multiplex PCR. The source study handled its data this way. Nucleated cell counts per sample were estimated from amplification of reference gene primers within the assay. Sequence reads were collapsed and filtered to measure the absolute abundance of every unique TCRbeta CDR3 rearrangement. For each sample, productive Simpson clonality was calculated as the square root of Simpson's diversity index across productive rearrangements. Sourced from immuneACCESS, this table was stored by TCRdb with only in-frame sequences that have V and J called. A share of the clones is absent; for the studies checked, an unresolved V gene accounts for under half, and the remainder has no known explanation. That table is the source of V, J and clone size, and D and trimming were worked out from the DNA. This sample comprises 120,000 or so clones, around two thirds of them detected only once. Roughly 2.2% of the sample comes from the top ten.

The CDR3 spans 14 residues, from the cysteine through the phenylalanine. The retained sequence is limited to the CDR3, 42 bases, with the frame set at the first base. The junction carries 13 bases between V and J, which are trimmed by 4 bases and 3 bases respectively. CDR1 and CDR2 are drawn from the germline V gene: KGHSH, LQKENI. The sample originates from a study of blood T cell repertoires in COVID-19 (dated by TCRdb to between 2020 and 2021). Looking at the study overall: Collaborator samples came from the United States, Italy and Spain and covered acute and convalescent phases of COVID-19. The material from the prospective study consisted of cDNA or gDNA derived from T cells, B-cell-depleted T cells, or PBMCs. The dataset comprised deeply sampled blood TCRbeta repertoires from subjects exposed to, actively infected with, or recovered from COVID-19. A freely available public database, intended as a resource for researchers studying the immune response to SARS-CoV-2, is where the repertoires were released. The samples were drawn from the first 160 participants of the ongoing ImmuneRACE study and from 950 to 1,500 subjects provided by 6 global collaborators. Nearly every sample came with metadata listing a de-identified subject ID, COVID-19 status, age in years and sex. HLA class I and class II types, where available, came from metadata supplied by the sample provider rather than from assay-based typing.

Collaborating institutions collected whole blood in K2EDTA tubes following their own protocols. For TCRbeta analysis, collaborators shipped samples as frozen whole blood, isolated PBMCs, or DNA extracted from either of those sample types. General conclusions and limits of the study: The amount of clinical and demographic metadata varied by source and participant and was provided uncurated.

The rearranged chain carries TRBV18 and TRBJ2-7; the D gene is perhaps TRBD1, on 7 matching bases. The sequenced sample was peripheral blood. The receptor's source is a woman between 65 and 79 years old with acute or convalescent COVID-19. The CDR3 has the sequence CASSQSRGDYEQYF. In nucleotide form, the sequence is TGTGCCAGCTCACAGAGCAGGGGGGACTACGAGCAGTACTTC.